These T cell receptor beta chains were read from a single sample in a study of T-cell memory formation after mild COVID-19. TCRdb re-called the 5' RACE reads through MiXCR, storing one row per CDR3 protein. The profile covers fewer than 600,000 distinct CDR3 sequences, with less than 25% appearing a single time and around 9.2% taken by the ten largest. Sequenced sample: PBMCs or a T cell subset sorted from them (not recorded which). All receptors come from an adult woman who had mild COVID-19 (a few samples of this study predate the infection). Cell type and time point are not known. Both conserved end residues are part of each CDR3. The D gene is left open where the match is weak. Some rows mark clone size as missing; the rest say once, few, many or name a class of expanded clone.

J	size	D	V	CDR3	DNA
TRBJ2-4	NA	NA	TRBV14	CASSQGHNIQYF	TGTGCCAGCAGCCAGGGTCATAACATTCAGTACTTC
TRBJ2-3	NA	NA	TRBV10-3	CAIRARTTDTQYF	TGTGCCATCAGGGCAAGAACCACAGATACGCAGTATTTT
TRBJ2-3	NA	TRBD2	TRBV20-1	CSAASGRTNTDTQYF	TGCAGTGCTGCTAGCGGGAGGACTAACACAGATACGCAGTATTTT
TRBJ2-3	many	TRBD2	TRBV20-1	CSARRGLAGYTQYF	TGCAGTGCTAGAAGGGGACTAGCGGGCTATACGCAGTATTTT
TRBJ1-2	NA	NA	TRBV27	CASSFAGAMGYTF	TGTGCCAGCAGTTTCGCGGGTGCTATGGGCTACACCTTC
TRBJ1-1	few	TRBD1	TRBV4-3	CASSQTVTGGTEAFF	TGCGCCAGCAGCCAGACTGTGACAGGGGGGACTGAAGCTTTCTTT
TRBJ1-2	NA	NA	TRBV24-1	CATEDSNYGYTF	TGTGCCACCGAGGACAGCAACTATGGCTACACCTTC
TRBJ1-5	NA	NA	TRBV19	CASSIGSSNQPQHF	TGTGCCAGTAGTATAGGCAGTAGCAATCAGCCCCAGCATTTT
TRBJ2-7	NA	NA	TRBV2	CASGDLSSYEQYF	TGTGCCAGTGGGGACCTGAGCTCCTACGAGCAGTACTTC
TRBJ2-3	few	TRBD2	TRBV19	CASSFGRRGPDTQYF	TGTGCCAGTAGCTTCGGGAGGAGAGGTCCAGATACGCAGTATTTT
TRBJ2-5	NA	NA	TRBV25-1	CASGNLETQYF	TGTGCCAGCGGGAACCTTGAGACCCAGTACTTC
TRBJ2-3	NA	TRBD2	TRBV4-1	CASSQVSRGGADTQYF	TGCGCCAGCAGCCAAGTTTCGCGGGGAGGGGCAGATACGCAGTATTTT
TRBJ2-1	few	TRBD1	TRBV20-1	CSLGTASYNEQFF	TGCAGTCTCGGGACAGCGTCCTACAATGAGCAGTTCTTC
TRBJ1-1	NA	TRBD1	TRBV10-3	CAISEPGQGAANTEAFF	TGTGCCATCAGTGAGCCGGGACAGGGGGCGGCGAACACTGAAGCTTTCTTT
TRBJ1-2	NA	NA	TRBV6-5	CASSQYNYGYTF	TGTGCCAGCAGCCAATATAACTATGGCTACACCTTC
TRBJ2-1	NA	NA	TRBV7-9	CASSLVGSTLDEQFF	TGTGCCAGCAGCTTAGTAGGCAGCACCTTGGATGAGCAGTTCTTC
TRBJ1-1	few	NA	TRBV9	CASSAWTGTVNTEAFF	TGTGCCAGCAGCGCCTGGACGGGAACGGTGAACACTGAAGCTTTCTTT
TRBJ1-3	few	NA	TRBV20-1	CSAREASGNTIYF	TGCAGTGCTAGAGAGGCCTCTGGAAACACCATATATTTT
TRBJ1-1	NA	TRBD1	TRBV7-8	CASSVDRAWGEAFF	TGTGCCAGCAGCGTCGACAGGGCCTGGGGTGAAGCTTTCTTT
TRBJ1-1	few	NA	TRBV6-4	CASSHRENTEAFF	TGTGCCAGCAGCCACAGGGAAAACACTGAAGCTTTCTTT
TRBJ1-2	few	TRBD1	TRBV5-1	CASRDDRDYGYTF	TGCGCCAGCAGGGACGACAGGGATTATGGCTACACCTTC
TRBJ1-1	NA	NA	TRBV2	CASIWAVDTEAFF	TGTGCCAGCATTTGGGCAGTTGACACTGAAGCTTTCTTT
TRBJ1-1	few	NA	TRBV29-1	CSVAQGEAFF	TGCAGCGTTGCACAGGGAGAAGCTTTCTTT
TRBJ1-2	NA	NA	TRBV5-4	CASSRQAGDGYTF	TGTGCCAGCAGCAGACAGGCAGGGGATGGCTACACCTTC
TRBJ2-3	few	NA	TRBV7-9	CASSRTGADTQYF	TGTGCCAGCAGTCGAACCGGCGCAGATACGCAGTATTTT